This TCR beta chain originates from a study of blood T cell repertoires in COVID-19. V lost 4 bases, J lost 0 bases, and 9 bases lay in between. Germline loops: CDR1 SNHLY, CDR2 FYNNEI. The CDR3 has 15 residues. Produced via immunoSEQ multiplex PCR; TCRdb's table is partial and in-frame only. This sample has about 470,000 clones, with around 90% found just once. Material: PBMCs or T cells enriched from blood (not recorded which). The clonotype originates from a woman under 30 who had recovered from COVID-19. This chain uses TRBV2 with TRBJ2-2; D is perhaps TRBD1 (5 bases). CDR3 bases: TGTGCCAGCAGTGGAAGACAGACGAACACCGGGGAGCTGTTTTTT. This codes for CASSGRQTNTGELFF.